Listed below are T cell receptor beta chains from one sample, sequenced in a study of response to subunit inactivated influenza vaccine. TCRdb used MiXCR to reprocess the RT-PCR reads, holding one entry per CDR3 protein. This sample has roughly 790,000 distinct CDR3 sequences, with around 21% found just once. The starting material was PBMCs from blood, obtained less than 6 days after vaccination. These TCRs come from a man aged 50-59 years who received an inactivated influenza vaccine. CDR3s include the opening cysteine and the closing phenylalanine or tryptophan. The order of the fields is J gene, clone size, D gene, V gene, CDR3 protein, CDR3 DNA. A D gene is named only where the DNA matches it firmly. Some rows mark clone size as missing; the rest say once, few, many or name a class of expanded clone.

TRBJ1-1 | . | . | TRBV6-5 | CASSYGTDWDF | TGTGCCAGCAGTTACGGGACCGATTGGGACTTT
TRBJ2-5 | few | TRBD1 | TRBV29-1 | CSVFPEDRIEETQYF | TGCAGCGTTTTCCCCGAGGACAGGATAGAAGAGACCCAGTACTTC
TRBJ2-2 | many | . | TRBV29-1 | CSAEGTSDGELFF | TGCAGCGCCGAAGGGACTTCTGACGGGGAGCTGTTTTTT
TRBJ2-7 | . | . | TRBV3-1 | CASTAGSSREQYF | TGTGCCAGCACCGCAGGCTCCAGCCGCGAGCAGTACTTC
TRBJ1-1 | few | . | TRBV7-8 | CASSLDLEYTEAFF | TGTGCCAGCAGCTTAGATCTCGAGTACACTGAAGCTTTCTTT
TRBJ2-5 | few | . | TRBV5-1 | CASMTGTPGLETQYF | TGCGCCAGCATGACCGGGACTCCTGGATTGGAGACCCAGTACTTC
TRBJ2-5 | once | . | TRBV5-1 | CASSLATGGRSETQYF | TGCGCCAGCAGCTTGGCCACGGGGGGCAGGTCAGAGACCCAGTACTTC
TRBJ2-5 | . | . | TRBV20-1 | CSASYGGGTQYF | TGCAGTGCTAGTTACGGAGGGGGGACCCAGTACTTC
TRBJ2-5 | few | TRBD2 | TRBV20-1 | CSARVVAGAQETQYF | TGCAGTGCTAGAGTAGTAGCGGGGGCCCAAGAGACCCAGTACTTC
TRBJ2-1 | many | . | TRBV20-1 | CSAEGLPNEQFF | TGCAGTGCAGAGGGACTTCCCAATGAGCAGTTCTTC
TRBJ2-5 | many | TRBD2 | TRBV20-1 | CSAIAGGETQYF | TGCAGTGCTATTGCGGGAGGGGAGACCCAGTACTTC
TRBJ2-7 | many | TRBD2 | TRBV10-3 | CAITSGGMSYEQYF | TGTGCCATCACTAGCGGGGGTATGTCCTACGAGCAGTACTTC
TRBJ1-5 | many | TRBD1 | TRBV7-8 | CASSRRRDRVRQPQHF | TGTGCCAGCAGCCGCAGACGGGACAGGGTGCGACAGCCCCAGCATTTT
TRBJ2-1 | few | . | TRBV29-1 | CSVDGTTKNNYNEQFF | TGCAGCGTTGACGGGACAACAAAAAACAACTACAATGAGCAGTTCTTC
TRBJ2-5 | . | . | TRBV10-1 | CASSAGPRQETQYF | TGCGCCAGCAGCGCCGGGCCAAGGCAAGAGACCCAGTACTTC
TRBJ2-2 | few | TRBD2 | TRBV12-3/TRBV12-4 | CASTSGGSGELFF | TGTGCCAGTACTAGCGGGGGATCCGGGGAGCTGTTTTTT
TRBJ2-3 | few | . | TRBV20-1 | CSARDVGSSSSTDTQYF | TGCAGTGCTAGAGACGTCGGCAGCTCCTCTAGCACAGATACGCAGTATTTT
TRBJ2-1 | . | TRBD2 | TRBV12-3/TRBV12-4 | CASRSGTSGRDEQFF | TGTGCCAGCCGATCCGGGACTAGCGGGAGGGATGAGCAGTTCTTC
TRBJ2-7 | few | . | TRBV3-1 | CASSQQGLSYEQYF | TGTGCCAGCAGCCAACAGGGTTTATCCTACGAGCAGTACTTC
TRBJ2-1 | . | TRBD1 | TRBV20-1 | CSAATGPLSYNEQFF | TGCAGTGCGGCGACAGGGCCACTATCCTACAATGAGCAGTTCTTC
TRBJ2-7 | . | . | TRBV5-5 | CASSLGELPYEQYF | TGTGCCAGCAGCCTCGGAGAACTTCCCTACGAGCAGTACTTC
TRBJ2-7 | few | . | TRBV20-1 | CSASNYALSSYEQYF | TGCAGTGCTAGTAATTACGCGCTGAGCTCCTACGAGCAGTACTTC
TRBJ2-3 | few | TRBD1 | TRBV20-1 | CSANPTGQATSTDTQYF | TGCAGTGCCAATCCTACCGGACAGGCCACTAGCACAGATACGCAGTATTTT
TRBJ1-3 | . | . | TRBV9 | CAISVEGDGNTIYF | TGTGCCATCAGCGTAGAGGGTGACGGAAACACCATATATTTT
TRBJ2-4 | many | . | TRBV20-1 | CSASSAAAKNIQYF | TGCAGTGCTAGTTCGGCAGCAGCCAAAAACATTCAGTACTTC
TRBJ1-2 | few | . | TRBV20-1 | CSAAPRGYTF | TGCAGTGCCGCCCCCCGGGGCTACACCTTC
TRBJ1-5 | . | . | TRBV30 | CAWSPGSFRNQPQHF | TGTGCCTGGTCTCCCGGCAGCTTCCGCAATCAGCCCCAGCATTTT
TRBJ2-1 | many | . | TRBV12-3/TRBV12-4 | CASNKLGGVGFF | TGTGCCAGCAACAAACTTGGGGGCGTAGGGTTCTTC
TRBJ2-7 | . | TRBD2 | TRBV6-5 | CASSYKRGAYEQYF | TGTGCCAGCAGCTACAAGCGGGGGGCTTACGAGCAGTACTTC
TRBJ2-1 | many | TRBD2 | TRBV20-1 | CSARGLRGRENEQFF | TGCAGTGCTAGAGGCCTTCGTGGGAGGGAAAATGAGCAGTTCTTC
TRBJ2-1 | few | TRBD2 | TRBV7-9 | CASSLPRGGVDEQFF | TGTGCCAGCAGCCTACCTCGCGGGGGAGTCGATGAGCAGTTCTTC
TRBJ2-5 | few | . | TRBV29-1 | CSVERGLQETQYF | TGCAGCGTTGAGAGGGGCCTGCAAGAGACCCAGTACTTC
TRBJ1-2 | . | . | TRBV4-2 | CASSHDIDGYGYTF | TGTGCCAGCAGCCACGACATTGACGGCTATGGCTACACCTTC
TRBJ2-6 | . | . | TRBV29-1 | CSVEEPGEYRFGANVLTF | TGCAGCGTTGAAGAGCCAGGGGAGTATAGGTTTGGGGCCAACGTCCTGACTTTC
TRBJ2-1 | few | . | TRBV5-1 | CASSPQGDLGFNEQFF | TGCGCCAGCAGCCCCCAGGGCGATCTTGGCTTCAATGAGCAGTTCTTC
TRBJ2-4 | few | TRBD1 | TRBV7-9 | CASSLAGTGFSIQYF | TGTGCCAGCAGCTTAGCGGGGACAGGTTTCTCCATTCAGTACTTC
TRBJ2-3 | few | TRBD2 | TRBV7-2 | CASSLQSGVIDTQYF | TGTGCCAGCAGCTTACAAAGCGGGGTTATAGATACGCAGTATTTT
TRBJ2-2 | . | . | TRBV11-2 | CASSFSVGLALSSGELFF | TGTGCCAGCAGCTTTAGTGTGGGACTGGCTTTAAGTTCCGGGGAGCTGTTTTTT
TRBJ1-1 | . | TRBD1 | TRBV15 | CATSTPRGRGPSNAFF | TGTGCCACCAGCACTCCCCGAGGGAGGGGGCCATCCAACGCTTTCTTT
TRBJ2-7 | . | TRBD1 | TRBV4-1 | CASTPEGSGQGRHEQYF | TGCGCCAGCACACCCGAAGGGTCCGGACAGGGAAGACACGAGCAGTACTTC
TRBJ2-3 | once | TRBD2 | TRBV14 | CASSQWTSGTDTQYF | TGTGCCAGCAGCCAATGGACTAGCGGCACAGATACGCAGTATTTT
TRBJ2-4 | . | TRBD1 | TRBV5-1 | CASSLNGRGNIQYF | TGCGCCAGCAGCTTGAATGGCAGGGGGAACATTCAGTACTTC
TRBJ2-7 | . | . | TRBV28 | CASNRLEVQYF | TGTGCCAGCAACCGACTAGAGGTGCAGTACTTC
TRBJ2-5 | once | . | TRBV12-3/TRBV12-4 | CASSLGKTKYF | TGTGCCAGCAGTTTGGGGAAGACCAAGTACTTC
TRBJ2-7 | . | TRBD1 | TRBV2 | CASSEATYVPRQGAKNVYEQYF | TGTGCCAGCAGTGAAGCAACCTACGTACCGCGACAGGGGGCGAAGAATGTCTACGAGCAGTACTTC
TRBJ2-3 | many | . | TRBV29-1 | CSVRSGTTSTDTQYF | TGCAGCGTGAGGAGCGGTACTACTAGCACAGATACGCAGTATTTT
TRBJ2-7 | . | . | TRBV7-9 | CASRLGGTPAYEQYF | TGTGCCAGCAGGCTCGGGGGCACCCCCGCCTACGAGCAGTACTTC
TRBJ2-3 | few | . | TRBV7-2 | CASSLVRTVTDTQYF | TGTGCCAGCAGCTTAGTCAGGACCGTCACAGATACGCAGTATTTT
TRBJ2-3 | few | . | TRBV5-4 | CASSLKQGGDTQYF | TGTGCCAGCAGCTTGAAACAGGGAGGAGATACGCAGTATTTT